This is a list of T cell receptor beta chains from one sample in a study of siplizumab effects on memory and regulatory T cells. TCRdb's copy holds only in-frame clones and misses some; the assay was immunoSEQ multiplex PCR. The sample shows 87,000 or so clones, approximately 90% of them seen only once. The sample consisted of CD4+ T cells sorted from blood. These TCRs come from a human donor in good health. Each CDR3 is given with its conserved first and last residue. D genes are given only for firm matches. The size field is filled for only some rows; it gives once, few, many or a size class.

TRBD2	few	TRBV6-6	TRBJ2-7	CASSYGREMDKQYF	TGTGCCAGCAGTTACGGGCGGGAGATGGATAAGCAGTACTTC
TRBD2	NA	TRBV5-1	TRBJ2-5	CASSLSLAGVPETQYF	TGCGCCAGCAGCTTAAGTCTAGCGGGAGTACCAGAGACCCAGTACTTC
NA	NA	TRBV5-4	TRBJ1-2	CASSPVPGQTNYGYTF	TGTGCCAGCAGCCCCGTCCCGGGACAAACTAACTATGGCTACACCTTC
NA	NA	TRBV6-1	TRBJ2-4	CASSEASRGVTKNIQYF	TGTGCCAGCAGTGAAGCTAGCAGGGGGGTGACCAAAAACATTCAGTACTTC
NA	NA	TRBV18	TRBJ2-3	CASSPRGTLVSSTDTQYF	TGTGCCAGCTCACCAAGAGGGACTCTAGTCTCTAGCACAGATACGCAGTATTTT
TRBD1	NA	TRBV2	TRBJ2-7	CASSHSTGASEQYF	TGTGCCAGCAGCCACTCGACAGGGGCCTCCGAGCAGTACTTC
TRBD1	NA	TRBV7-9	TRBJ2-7	CASSGTAPYEQYF	TGTGCCAGCTCCGGGACAGCTCCCTACGAGCAGTACTTC
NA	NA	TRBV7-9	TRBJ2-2	CASSFFLPQTNTGELFF	TGTGCCAGCAGCTTTTTTCTTCCACAAACTAACACCGGGGAGCTGTTTTTT
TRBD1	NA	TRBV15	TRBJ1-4	CATSRQGAREKLFF	TGTGCCACCAGCAGACAGGGGGCCCGTGAAAAACTGTTTTTT
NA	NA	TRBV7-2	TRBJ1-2	CASSLIGQFNYGYTF	TGTGCCAGCAGCTTAATCGGACAGTTCAACTATGGCTACACCTTC
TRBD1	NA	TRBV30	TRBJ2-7	CAWSAGQGAYEQYF	TGTGCCTGGAGTGCGGGACAGGGGGCCTACGAGCAGTACTTC
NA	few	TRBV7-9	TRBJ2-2	CASSLASSGGTGELFF	TGTGCCAGCAGCTTAGCCAGTTCTGGGGGCACCGGGGAGCTGTTTTTT
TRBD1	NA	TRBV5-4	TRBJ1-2	CASSSDRVGGYTF	TGTGCCAGCAGCTCGGACAGGGTCGGTGGCTACACCTTC
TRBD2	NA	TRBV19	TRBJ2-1	CASRRGLAGYNEQFF	TGTGCCAGTAGGAGAGGACTAGCGGGGTACAATGAGCAGTTCTTC
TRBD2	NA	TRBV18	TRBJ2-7	CASSPGLAGREQYF	TGTGCCAGCTCACCGGGACTAGCGGGACGCGAGCAGTACTTC
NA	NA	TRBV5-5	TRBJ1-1	CASSLGWGNTEAFF	TGTGCCAGCAGCTTGGGTTGGGGGAACACTGAAGCTTTCTTT
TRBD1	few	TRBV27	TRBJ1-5	CASSTRTGFYSNQPQHF	TGTGCCAGCAGTACCCGGACAGGATTTTATAGCAATCAGCCCCAGCATTTT